This T cell receptor beta chain originates from a study of memory CD4+ T cells and cytomegalovirus serostatus. Study-wide context: Donors were healthy Belgian adults, about ten CMV seropositive and 20 to 25 seronegative. Study-wide results and limits: Suggested: most of the CMV-linked TCR signature lies in CD4+ memory cells. CD4+ memory repertoires contained about 40% of the roughly 150 reported CMV TCRbeta sequences.

As concerns this clone: Its antigen is still unknown.

CDR1 is GTSNPN and CDR2 is SVGIG in the germline V gene (reference sequence). V lost 2 bases and J lost 1, with 14 bases in between. This CDR3 comprises 15 residues. Single viable CD3+CD4+CD8-CD45RO+ cells were sorted as the memory CD4+ T cells. CMV serostatus came from serum IgG against pp150, pp28, p38, p52. Only in-frame clones appear in the TCRdb table, and some are missing; sequencing was by immunoSEQ multiplex PCR. The profile shows around 40,000 clones, around 79% of them singletons. V and J are TRBV30 and TRBJ1-2; tentatively, D is TRBD1 (6 bases). Sequenced: memory CD4+ T cells from blood. The sequence was collected from an adult in good health and CMV-seronegative. As DNA, the CDR3 is TGTGCCTGGAGTCCGGGACACGGGGGTAACTATGGCTACACCTTC. It encodes CAWSPGHGGNYGYTF.